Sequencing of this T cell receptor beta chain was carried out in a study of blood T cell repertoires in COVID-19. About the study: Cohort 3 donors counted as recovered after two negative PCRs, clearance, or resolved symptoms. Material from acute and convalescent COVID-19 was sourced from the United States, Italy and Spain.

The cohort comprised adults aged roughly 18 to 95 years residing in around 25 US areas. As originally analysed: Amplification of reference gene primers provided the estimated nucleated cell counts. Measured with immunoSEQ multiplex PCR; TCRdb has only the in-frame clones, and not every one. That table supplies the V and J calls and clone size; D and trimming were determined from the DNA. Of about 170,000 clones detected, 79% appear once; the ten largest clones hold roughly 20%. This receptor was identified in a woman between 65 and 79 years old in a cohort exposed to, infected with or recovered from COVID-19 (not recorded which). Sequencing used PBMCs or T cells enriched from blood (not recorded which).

The CDR3, as DNA: TGTGCCAGCAGCATAACTAGCGGGAGGGCGCAGTACTTC. This codes for CASSITSGRAQYF. The chain links TRBV11-3 to TRBJ2-7, with TRBD2 matching 13 bases. From germline, CDR1 is SGHNT and CDR2 YENEEA. V was pared by 5 bases and J by 9 bases, with 4 bases of the junction left unmatched. The CDR3 covers 13 residues.